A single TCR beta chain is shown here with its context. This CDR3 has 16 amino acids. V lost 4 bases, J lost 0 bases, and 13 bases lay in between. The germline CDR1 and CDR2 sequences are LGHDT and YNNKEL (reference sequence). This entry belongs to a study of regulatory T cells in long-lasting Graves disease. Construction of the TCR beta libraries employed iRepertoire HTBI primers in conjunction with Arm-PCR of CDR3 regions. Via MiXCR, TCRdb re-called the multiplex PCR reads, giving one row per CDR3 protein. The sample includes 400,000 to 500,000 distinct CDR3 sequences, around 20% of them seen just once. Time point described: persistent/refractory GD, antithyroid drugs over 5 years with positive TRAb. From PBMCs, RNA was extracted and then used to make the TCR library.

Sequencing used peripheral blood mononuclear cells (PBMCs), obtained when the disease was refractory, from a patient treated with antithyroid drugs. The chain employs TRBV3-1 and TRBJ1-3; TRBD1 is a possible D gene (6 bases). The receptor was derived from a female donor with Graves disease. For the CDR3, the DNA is TGTGCCAGCAGCCTGGACAGCCTCAACTCTGGAAACACCATATATTTT. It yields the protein CASSLDSLNSGNTIYF.